Listed here is a single T cell receptor (beta chain). This sample is drawn from a study of blood T cell repertoires in COVID-19. TCRdb keeps only in-frame clones here, not all; method: immunoSEQ multiplex PCR. The sample shows about 530,000 clones, 85% to 90% of them seen only once. Sequenced material: peripheral blood. The sequence came from a woman between 45 and 60 years old with COVID-19, enrolled during active disease.

The CDR3 region has the DNA TGTGCCAGCAGTTCCCAGGTCGGGGAGGCCTACGAGCAGTACTTC. Translation gives CASSSQVGEAYEQYF. This chain uses TRBV7-2 with TRBJ2-7; a possible D gene is TRBD2 (6 bases). This CDR3 is built from 15 residues. V lost 6 bases and J 2 bases, leaving 17 bases between the germline ends. Germline CDR1 SGHTA, CDR2 FQGNSA.